Given below is one TCR beta chain in context. Its antigen is not known. V was clipped by 10 bases and J by 7 bases; unmatched bases: 8. The CDR3 loop spans 12 amino acids. Germline V gene lookup returns CDR1 MNHNS and CDR2 SASEGT. Time point given: week 35, safety follow-up. With topical imiquimod, each dose of the vaccine consisted of 300 ug of mutant IDH1 20-mer peptide. The donors had new WHO grade 3 or 4 astrocytomas; these were IDH1-mutant and ATRX-lost. The data are from a study of a mutant IDH1 vaccine in newly diagnosed glioma. Overall study context: There were about 60% males and about 38% females among treated patients, whose mean age was approximately 44 years.

Using immunoSEQ multiplex PCR, the repertoire was profiled, and TCRdb retains in-frame clones only, with some absent. This table has about 69,000 clones, around 86% appearing once. This clonotype was sampled from a young man with glioma. This material consisted of PBMCs, taken from a glioma patient whose treatment included an IDH1 peptide vaccine. This rearrangement joins TRBV6-1 to TRBJ1-2, with 8 bases aligning to TRBD1. CDR3 amino acids: CATGQGRFGYTF. Written as DNA, the CDR3 is TGTGCCACCGGACAGGGCCGTTTTGGCTACACCTTC.